The rows below give T cell receptor beta chains drawn from one sample of a study of blood T cell repertoires in COVID-19. The table came from immunoSEQ multiplex PCR; TCRdb's copy has only in-frame clones and leaves some out. Of about 250,000 clones in the sample, about nine tenths were seen once. The specimen sequenced was peripheral blood. All receptors derive from a woman aged 30 to 39 with COVID-19, enrolled during active disease. Both conserved end residues are part of each CDR3. The order of the fields is J gene, V gene, D gene, clone size, CDR3 DNA, CDR3 protein. D genes are given only for firm matches. Size is stated for part of the rows, as once, few or many counts, or as a class when the clone is expanded.

J gene: TRBJ2-3
V gene: TRBV19
D gene: TRBD2
clone size: .
CDR3 DNA: TGTGCCAGTAGTCCCCGGACTAGAACTAGCACAGATACGCAGTATTTT
CDR3 protein: CASSPRTRTSTDTQYF

J gene: TRBJ2-7
V gene: TRBV20-1
D gene: TRBD2
clone size: once
CDR3 DNA: TGCAGTGCTAGTAGCGGGGGGGTTACCTACGAGCAGTACTTC
CDR3 protein: CSASSGGVTYEQYF

J gene: TRBJ1-1
V gene: TRBV14
D gene: .
clone size: .
CDR3 DNA: TGTGCCAGCAGCCAAGAAGCGACAGCCCCCGAAGCTTTCTTT
CDR3 protein: CASSQEATAPEAFF

J gene: TRBJ1-4
V gene: TRBV5-1
D gene: .
clone size: .
CDR3 DNA: TGCGCCAGCAGCCTCTCAAAATCGAGTGAAAAACTGTTTTTT
CDR3 protein: CASSLSKSSEKLFF

J gene: TRBJ1-2
V gene: TRBV4-3
D gene: TRBD1
clone size: once
CDR3 DNA: TGCGCCAGCAGCCAAAGACAGGGGGCGCGGGGCTATGGCTACACCTTC
CDR3 protein: CASSQRQGARGYGYTF

J gene: TRBJ1-2
V gene: TRBV7-9
D gene: .
clone size: .
CDR3 DNA: TGTGCCAGCAGCTCCAGGGGTGGGGACTATGGCTACACCTTC
CDR3 protein: CASSSRGGDYGYTF

J gene: TRBJ1-5
V gene: TRBV21-1
D gene: .
clone size: .
CDR3 DNA: TGTGCCAGCAGCTCAGGGGACAGGGGAGACAATCAGCCCCAGCATTTT
CDR3 protein: CASSSGDRGDNQPQHF

J gene: TRBJ1-1
V gene: TRBV28
D gene: TRBD1
clone size: .
CDR3 DNA: TGTGCCAGCAGCCTACAGGGGAATGAAGCTTTCTTT
CDR3 protein: CASSLQGNEAFF

J gene: TRBJ2-1
V gene: TRBV19
D gene: TRBD1
clone size: .
CDR3 DNA: TGTGCCAGTAGTATGTACCGACAGGGCAATGAGCAGTTCTTC
CDR3 protein: CASSMYRQGNEQFF

J gene: TRBJ2-7
V gene: TRBV19
D gene: TRBD2
clone size: .
CDR3 DNA: TGTGCCAGTAGTATAGATCGGGCGGGGGATTCCTACGAGCAGTACTTC
CDR3 protein: CASSIDRAGDSYEQYF

J gene: TRBJ1-2
V gene: TRBV7-2
D gene: .
clone size: .
CDR3 DNA: TGTGCCAGCAGCTCCGCGGGGGGCGCCTACTATGGCTACACCTTC
CDR3 protein: CASSSAGGAYYGYTF

J gene: TRBJ1-1
V gene: TRBV11-2
D gene: .
clone size: .
CDR3 DNA: TGTGCCAGCAGCTTCTTCCCCCAGGACACTTTAAACACTGAAGCTTTCTTT
CDR3 protein: CASSFFPQDTLNTEAFF

J gene: TRBJ1-4
V gene: TRBV3-1/TRBV3-2
D gene: TRBD1
clone size: .
CDR3 DNA: TGTGCCAGCAGCCGAACAGGGGACCCCCTTAATGAAAAACTGTTTTTT
CDR3 protein: CASSRTGDPLNEKLFF

J gene: TRBJ1-5
V gene: TRBV7-8
D gene: TRBD1
clone size: .
CDR3 DNA: TGTGCCAGCAGCCGCAACCGGGACAGATTCAATCAGCCCCAGCATTTT
CDR3 protein: CASSRNRDRFNQPQHF

J gene: TRBJ2-6
V gene: TRBV7-9
D gene: TRBD2
clone size: .
CDR3 DNA: TGTGCCAGCAGCTTAACGGGGGGGACTTCTGGGGCCAACGTCCTGACTTTC
CDR3 protein: CASSLTGGTSGANVLTF

J gene: TRBJ1-3
V gene: TRBV28
D gene: .
clone size: .
CDR3 DNA: TGTGCCAGCAGTTTGGTGCAGGGCCATGGAAACACCATATATTTT
CDR3 protein: CASSLVQGHGNTIYF

J gene: TRBJ2-1
V gene: TRBV24-1
D gene: TRBD1
clone size: .
CDR3 DNA: TGTGCCACCAGTGTCCCCGGACAGGCGTCCTACAATGAGCAGTTCTTC
CDR3 protein: CATSVPGQASYNEQFF

J gene: TRBJ1-5
V gene: TRBV19
D gene: .
clone size: .
CDR3 DNA: TGTGCCAGTAGTAATCGGGACAATAGCAATCAGCCCCAGCATTTT
CDR3 protein: CASSNRDNSNQPQHF

J gene: TRBJ1-2
V gene: TRBV28
D gene: .
clone size: .
CDR3 DNA: TGTGCCAGCAGCCTTTTGAGGCGCAGCTATGGCTACACCTTC
CDR3 protein: CASSLLRRSYGYTF

J gene: TRBJ2-3
V gene: TRBV5-6
D gene: .
clone size: .
CDR3 DNA: TGTGCCAGCAGCTTGGCCTTGTCTACAGATACGCAGTATTTT
CDR3 protein: CASSLALSTDTQYF

J gene: TRBJ1-1
V gene: TRBV19
D gene: TRBD1
clone size: .
CDR3 DNA: TGTGCCAGTAGTATAGCCCCGGCAGGGGGAAGGTTGAACACTGAAGCTTTCTTT
CDR3 protein: CASSIAPAGGRLNTEAFF

J gene: TRBJ1-5
V gene: TRBV19
D gene: TRBD1
clone size: .
CDR3 DNA: TGTGCCAGTAGTGCCGGACAGGGAGGAGGTCAGCCCCAGCATTTT
CDR3 protein: CASSAGQGGGQPQHF

J gene: TRBJ2-4
V gene: TRBV5-1
D gene: TRBD2
clone size: .
CDR3 DNA: TGCGCCAGCAGCGCGACTAGCGGGATAGCCAAAAACATTCAGTACTTC
CDR3 protein: CASSATSGIAKNIQYF

J gene: TRBJ1-5
V gene: TRBV5-8
D gene: .
clone size: .
CDR3 DNA: TGTGCCAGCAGCCCATTCTGGGGGGGGAATCAGCCCCAGCATTTT
CDR3 protein: CASSPFWGGNQPQHF

J gene: TRBJ2-2
V gene: TRBV10-3
D gene: TRBD2
clone size: once
CDR3 DNA: TGTGCCACAGGAGCCATAGCGGGGGGGGACACCGGGGAGCTGTTTTTT
CDR3 protein: CATGAIAGGDTGELFF

J gene: TRBJ2-3
V gene: TRBV11-2
D gene: TRBD1
clone size: once
CDR3 DNA: TGTGCCAGCAGCTTATACAGGGGGCACCCAGATACGCAGTATTTT
CDR3 protein: CASSLYRGHPDTQYF

J gene: TRBJ2-1
V gene: TRBV6-2/TRBV6-3
D gene: .
clone size: .
CDR3 DNA: TGTGCCAGCAGTGGTACCCGAGCCGTCTGGTACAATGAGCAGTTCTTC
CDR3 protein: CASSGTRAVWYNEQFF

J gene: TRBJ2-5
V gene: TRBV11-2
D gene: .
clone size: few
CDR3 DNA: TGTGCCAGCAGCCTGCTGGGGGGGCTTGCCGAGACCCAGTACTTC
CDR3 protein: CASSLLGGLAETQYF

J gene: TRBJ1-2
V gene: TRBV2
D gene: .
clone size: .
CDR3 DNA: TGTGCCAGCAGGCGGACAGAAGAACTGAACTATGGCTACACCTTC
CDR3 protein: CASRRTEELNYGYTF

J gene: TRBJ2-7
V gene: TRBV12-3/TRBV12-4
D gene: .
clone size: .
CDR3 DNA: TGTGCCAGCAGCACCCTAGAAACGCAGTACTTC
CDR3 protein: CASSTLETQYF

J gene: TRBJ2-2
V gene: TRBV7-9
D gene: .
clone size: .
CDR3 DNA: TGTGCCAGCAGCTTAGCCGAGTCCGGGGAGCTGTTTTTT
CDR3 protein: CASSLAESGELFF

J gene: TRBJ1-4
V gene: TRBV30
D gene: TRBD1
clone size: .
CDR3 DNA: TGTGCCTGGAGTCGGGCAGGGGGGGAAAAACTGTTTTTT
CDR3 protein: CAWSRAGGEKLFF

J gene: TRBJ1-4
V gene: TRBV6-2/TRBV6-3
D gene: .
clone size: .
CDR3 DNA: TGTGCCAGCAGTTACTCGAACCTCAGGGGCGATGAAAAACTGTTTTTT
CDR3 protein: CASSYSNLRGDEKLFF

J gene: TRBJ1-1
V gene: TRBV7-9
D gene: .
clone size: .
CDR3 DNA: TGTGCCAGCAGCACAAACAGGGTGGCGAACACTGAAGCTTTCTTT
CDR3 protein: CASSTNRVANTEAFF

J gene: TRBJ1-1
V gene: TRBV6-5
D gene: TRBD1
clone size: .
CDR3 DNA: TGTGCCAGCAGCCGAAACAGGGGGAATTCAGCTTTCTTT
CDR3 protein: CASSRNRGNSAFF